This passage covers 19 T cell receptor beta chains from one sample sequenced in a study of Ad26.COV2.S vaccination and SARS-CoV-2 variants. Assay: immunoSEQ multiplex PCR; the TCRdb copy retains only in-frame clones and omits some. Counted here are 350,000 to 450,000 clones, approximately 81% occurring once; the ten biggest clones make up roughly 3.1%. Stated treatment: roughly 19 received Ad26.COV2.S at low or high dose, single or two shots; roughly five received placebo; per-sample allocation not given. Specimen acquisition occurred on day 63 following the initial vaccine or placebo injection. Sample: peripheral blood, taken in a trial of Ad26.COV2.S vaccine versus placebo. The receptors shown here come from a person aged 18-60 years who received the Ad26.COV2.S COVID-19 vaccine or a placebo.

The gene calls are TRBV11-2 and TRBJ2-7, with 8 bases that match TRBD1. The junction had 9 bases not matched to a gene; V was cut back by 5 bases and J by 3 bases. CDR3 length: 15 amino acids. Germline loops: CDR1 SGHAT, CDR2 FQNNGV. The DNA for the CDR3 is TGTGCCAGCAGCCGGACAGGGCAGCTTCACTACGAGCAGTACTTC. It specifies CASSRTGQLHYEQYF.

The chain uses TRBV10-3 and TRBJ1-5; D gene unclear. In germline, CDR1 is ENHRY, CDR2 SYGVKD. This CDR3 is built from 19 residues. V lost 0 bases and J 2 bases, leaving 20 bases between the germline ends. CDR3 sequence (DNA): TGTGCCATCAGTGAGTCGAGGAACGGTGGGTCGGGTGGCAATCAGCCCCAGCATTTT. It codes for CAISESRNGGSGGNQPQHF.

The rearrangement joins TRBV4-3 to TRBJ1-4, with a possible D match to TRBD1 (5 bases). The V gene lost 3 bases and the J gene lost 7 bases, with 9 bases spanning the gap. The germline gives CDR1 LGHNA, CDR2 YSLEER. This CDR3 contains 13 residues. The DNA for the CDR3 is TGCGCCAGCAGCCACGGGGCCGTTGAAAAACTGTTTTTT. It specifies CASSHGAVEKLFF.

V gene TRBV5-1 combines with J gene TRBJ2-3; D may be TRBD2 (6 bases). The V end lost 4 bases, the J end lost 4 bases, and 19 bases lay between the germline ends. The CDR3 contains 16 residues. CDR1 and CDR2 (germline): SGHRS, YFSETQ. In nucleotides, the CDR3 is TGCGCCAGCAGCCGGGGGACCAATCTTCAGGCAGATACGCAGTATTTT. Its translation is CASSRGTNLQADTQYF.

This rearrangement joins TRBV28 to TRBJ2-3, with 10 bases that match TRBD2. Unmatched junction bases numbered 14, after V lost 4 bases and J lost 1 base. The CDR3 has 19 residues. The germline V gene encodes CDR1 MDHEN and CDR2 SYDVKM. The CDR3 region has the DNA TGTGCCAGCAGTTCGCCCCGGAGCGGGAGGGCCTCTGGCACAGATACGCAGTATTTT. Translated, it gives CASSSPRSGRASGTDTQYF.

This rearrangement joins TRBV4-1 to TRBJ2-5; 9 bases are a match to TRBD1. Unmatched junction bases numbered 9, after V lost 2 bases and J lost 5 bases. The CDR3 is 16 amino acids. In germline, CDR1 is MGHRA, CDR2 YSYEKL. The CDR3 DNA follows: TGCGCCAGCAGCCAATTTCCGGGACAGGGAAAGGAGACCCAGTACTTC. It encodes CASSQFPGQGKETQYF.

The chain recombines TRBV7-9 with TRBJ2-1; D is perhaps TRBD1 (5 bases). This CDR3 has 17 residues. V lost 4 bases and J lost 2, with 18 bases in between. CDR1 SEHNR and CDR2 FQNEAQ come from the germline V gene (reference sequence). The chain's CDR3 is CASSSRQHGLTYNEQFF. The CDR3 nucleotides read TGTGCCAGCAGCTCCAGACAGCACGGATTGACCTACAATGAGCAGTTCTTC.

The rearrangement joins TRBV10-2 to TRBJ1-1; D not resolved. Between the trimmed V and J ends, which lost 4 bases and 5 bases, there was a span of 14 bases. Germline V lookup: CDR1 WSHSY, CDR2 SAAADI. The CDR3 has 14 amino acids. The CDR3 is CASSGKRAETEAFF. In DNA, the CDR3 is TGCGCCAGCAGTGGGAAGAGGGCCGAAACTGAAGCTTTCTTT.

The rearrangement joins TRBV2 to TRBJ1-5; D might be TRBD1 (6 bases). This CDR3 is built from 17 residues. Trimming removed 2 bases from V and 3 bases from J, with 17 bases in between. Germline-derived CDR1 and CDR2 are SNHLY and FYNNEI. CDR3 nucleotide sequence: TGTGCCAGCAGTGAATATGGCAGGGGAGAATTCAATCAGCCCCAGCATTTT. Translation: CASSEYGRGEFNQPQHF.

The rearrangement joins TRBV10-3 to TRBJ2-7; 8 nucleotides agree with TRBD1. Germline CDR1 and CDR2: ENHRY and SYGVKD. This CDR3 contains 13 residues. V lost 2 bases, J lost 6 bases, and 3 bases stayed unmatched. The CDR3 DNA follows: TGTGCCATCAGTGAGAACAGGGGGGCCGAGCAGTACTTC. Amino acid sequence: CAISENRGAEQYF.

The gene calls are TRBV7-8 and TRBJ2-2; D is unclear. The ends were cut back, 2 bases at V and 9 bases at J, with 13 bases in the middle. The CDR3 sequence is 14 residues long. Germline loops: CDR1 SGHVS, CDR2 FQNEAQ. The CDR3 sequence is CASSLLGATRELFF. The DNA of the CDR3 is TGTGCCAGCAGCTTACTCGGCGCTACCCGGGAGCTGTTTTTT.

V usage is TRBV5-6 and J usage is TRBJ2-1; tentative D call: TRBD2 (6 bases). The CDR3 is made up of 16 amino acids. The germline CDR1 and CDR2 sequences are SGHDT and YYEEEE. V was pared by 4 bases and J by 3 bases, with 17 bases between. CDR3 sequence: CASSIERTTFYNEQFF. The DNA for the CDR3 is TGTGCCAGCAGCATTGAACGGACTACTTTCTACAATGAGCAGTTCTTC.

This chain uses TRBV29-1 with TRBJ2-7, with D tentatively TRBD1 (7 bases). Germline loops: CDR1 SQVTM, CDR2 ANQGSEA. The CDR3 has 15 residues. V gave up 0 bases and J gave up 1 base, with 13 bases separating them. The CDR3 loop reads CSVEDRAGGSYEQYF. CDR3 coding DNA: TGCAGCGTTGAAGATCGGGCAGGGGGGTCCTACGAGCAGTACTTC.

This chain connects TRBV5-1 to TRBJ2-5; D is tentatively TRBD1 or TRBD2 (6 bases each). Trimming cost V 4 bases and J 5 bases, with 18 bases left between them. This CDR3 has 15 amino acids. Germline V gives CDR1 SGHRS, CDR2 YFSETQ. CDR3 region: CASSQLRGPGETQYF. The CDR3 DNA sequence: TGCGCCAGCAGCCAGTTACGGGGGCCAGGGGAGACCCAGTACTTC.

For the CDR3, the DNA is TGCAGCGTTGAAGGGGTCAGGGGTAGTGAGCAGTTCTTC. Protein sequence: CSVEGVRGSEQFF. The chain has TRBV29-1 and TRBJ2-1, with D tentatively TRBD1 (6 bases). V lost 1 base, J lost 9 bases, and 13 bases lay in between. The germline V gene has CDR1 SQVTM and CDR2 ANQGSEA. This CDR3 region has 13 residues.

The chain joins TRBV6-1 to TRBJ1-6, with 11 bases that match TRBD1. Per the germline V gene, CDR1 is MNHNS and CDR2 is SASEGT. This CDR3 region has 16 residues. V was pared by 2 bases and J by 10 bases, with 7 bases of the junction left unmatched. DNA of the CDR3: TGTGCCAGCAGTGAAAGTATCGGGACAGGGGGATCACCCCTCCACTTT. It encodes CASSESIGTGGSPLHF.

The chain is built from TRBV5-1 and TRBJ2-5; D may match TRBD1 or TRBD2 (7 bases each). This CDR3 contains 17 residues. Trimming removed 6 bases at V and 4 bases at J, with 25 bases between. Germline V lookup: CDR1 SGHRS, CDR2 YFSETQ. The CDR3 loop is CASTQGGGRGARETQYF. The DNA of the CDR3 is TGCGCCAGCACCCAGGGGGGCGGCCGGGGGGCGCGAGAGACCCAGTACTTC.

The chain uses TRBV29-1 and TRBJ1-1; a weak D match, TRBD1 (6 bases). The germline CDR1 and CDR2 sequences are SQVTM and ANQGSEA. CDR3 length equals 14 residues. V lost 0 bases and J lost 6, with 14 bases in between. The CDR3 region is CSVEDWGAIPEAFF. CDR3 coding DNA: TGCAGCGTTGAAGATTGGGGGGCCATCCCTGAAGCTTTCTTT.

The table lists this clone with a count of one. V usage is TRBV7-7 and J usage is TRBJ2-1; 11 bases line up with TRBD1. Germline V CDR1 and CDR2: SSHAT, FNYEAQ (reference sequence). CDR3 length equals 15 residues. V shed 5 bases and J 4 bases; nucleotides not matched to a gene: 4. The chain's CDR3 is CASSEGTGGYNEQFF. The CDR3 bases are TGTGCCAGCAGCGAAGGGACAGGGGGTTACAATGAGCAGTTCTTC.